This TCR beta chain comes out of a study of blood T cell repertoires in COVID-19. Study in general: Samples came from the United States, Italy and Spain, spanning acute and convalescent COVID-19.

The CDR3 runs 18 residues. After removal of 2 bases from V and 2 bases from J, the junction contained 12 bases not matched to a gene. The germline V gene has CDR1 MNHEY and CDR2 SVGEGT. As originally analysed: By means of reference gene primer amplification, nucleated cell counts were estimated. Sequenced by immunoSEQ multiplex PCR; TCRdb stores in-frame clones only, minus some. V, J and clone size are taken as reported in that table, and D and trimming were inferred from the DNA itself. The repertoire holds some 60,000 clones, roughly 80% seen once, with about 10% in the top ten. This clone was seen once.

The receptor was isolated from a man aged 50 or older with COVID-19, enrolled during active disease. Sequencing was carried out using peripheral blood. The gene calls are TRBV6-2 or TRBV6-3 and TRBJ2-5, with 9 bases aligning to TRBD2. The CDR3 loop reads CASSYGSSGTMVQETQYF. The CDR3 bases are TGTGCCAGCAGTTACGGGTCTAGCGGGACCATGGTTCAAGAGACCCAGTACTTC.